These 30 T cell receptor beta chains came from one sample sequenced in a study of T-cell memory formation after mild COVID-19. Each CDR3 protein is one row after TCRdb ran MiXCR on the 5' RACE reads. The table has 150,000 to 200,000 distinct CDR3 sequences, approximately 10% seen once; the top ten hold roughly 3.8%. Material for sequencing was PBMCs or a T cell subset sorted from them (not recorded which). These receptors came from a man younger than 35 who had mild COVID-19 (a few samples of this study predate the infection). Cell type and time point are not known.

The chain uses TRBV7-9 and TRBJ1-3, with D tentatively TRBD1 (5 bases). Between the trimmed V and J ends, which lost 1 base and 4 bases, there was a span of 11 bases. Germline loops: CDR1 SEHNR, CDR2 FQNEAQ (reference sequence). The CDR3 totals 15 residues. For the CDR3, the DNA is TGTGCCAGCAGCTTAGTTGGGGGTGAAGGAAACACCATATATTTT. Its translation: CASSLVGGEGNTIYF.

In this sample, this clonotype turned up a few times. V and J are TRBV5-1 and TRBJ1-1; 7 bases are a match to TRBD1. This CDR3 has 16 residues. V shed 1 base and J 0 bases; nucleotides not matched to a gene: 6. Germline V CDR1 and CDR2: SGHRS, YFSETQ. CDR3 DNA sequence: TGCGCCAGCAGCTTGCCCGGACAGGCGATGAACACTGAAGCTTTCTTT. Translating gives CASSLPGQAMNTEAFF.

The chain recombines TRBV27 with TRBJ2-3; D may be TRBD1 (5 bases). Germline V gene sequence: CDR1 MNHEY, CDR2 SMNVEV (reference sequence). V gave up 6 bases and J gave up 3 bases, with 10 bases separating them. The CDR3 totals 13 residues. CDR3 residues: CASRPQGTDTQYF. The DNA for the CDR3 is TGTGCCAGCAGGCCTCAGGGTACAGATACGCAGTATTTT.

This clonotype was counted ten times or more. V and J are TRBV12-3 or TRBV12-4 and TRBJ1-1, with no clear D. Trimming removed 5 bases at V and 0 bases at J, with 10 bases between. The CDR3 sequence is 14 residues long. The CDR3: CASSPNYLNTEAFF. The CDR3 bases are TGTGCCAGCAGTCCCAATTACCTGAACACTGAAGCTTTCTTT.

This clonotype was picked up a small number of times. This chain connects TRBV5-1 to TRBJ1-1; possible D gene TRBD1, 6 bases. Germline V lookup: CDR1 SGHRS, CDR2 YFSETQ. This CDR3 spans 16 amino acids. Trimming removed 2 bases from V and 1 base from J, with 15 bases in between. Here the CDR3 reads CASSFNLRGGNTEAFF. CDR3 nucleotide sequence: TGCGCCAGCAGCTTCAACCTCAGGGGAGGGAACACTGAAGCTTTCTTT.

A few counts support this clonotype. The rearrangement uses TRBV6-5 and TRBJ1-5; weak D call: TRBD1 (5 bases). The V end lost 6 bases, the J end lost 4 bases, and 28 bases lay between the germline ends. CDR1 MNHEY and CDR2 SVGAGI come from the germline V gene. The CDR3 length is 19 residues. Written as DNA, the CDR3 is TGTGCCAGCAGCCAAGACTGGGGACCTAGTACCGGTCCTAATCAGCCCCAGCATTTT. It codes for CASSQDWGPSTGPNQPQHF.

V is TRBV2 and J is TRBJ1-1; D is unresolved. With 7 bases removed from V and 0 bases from J, the gap between germline ends came to 3 bases. Germline V gives CDR1 SNHLY, CDR2 FYNNEI. CDR3 length: 11 residues. CDR3 residues: CASTVNTEAFF. CDR3 nucleotides: TGTGCCAGCACCGTGAACACTGAAGCTTTCTTT.

This clonotype has a handful of counts. The rearrangement uses TRBV5-5 and TRBJ2-3, with D perhaps matching TRBD1 (6 bases). This CDR3 has 16 amino acids. Trimming shortened V by 1 base and J by 3 bases, and 15 bases separated the two germline ends. Germline CDR1 SGHKS, CDR2 YYEKEE (reference sequence). CDR3 sequence: CASSLRDRQATDTQYF. The CDR3 DNA sequence: TGTGCCAGCAGCTTGAGAGACAGGCAGGCGACAGATACGCAGTATTTT.

This clonotype was found many times. V is TRBV7-9 and J is TRBJ2-3, with D tentatively TRBD1 (6 bases). Per germline, CDR1 SEHNR and CDR2 FQNEAQ (reference sequence). V was clipped by 6 bases and J by 4 bases, with 20 bases between them. The CDR3 is 16 residues long. CDR3 amino acids: CASRAKRQGNADTQYF. The DNA of the CDR3 is TGTGCCAGCAGGGCGAAAAGGCAGGGGAATGCAGATACGCAGTATTTT.

This clonotype was detected a few times. The chain joins TRBV6-2 or TRBV6-3 to TRBJ2-1; TRBD1 agrees at 8 bases. This CDR3 is 14 amino acids long. Looked up from germline, CDR1 is MNHEY and CDR2 is SVGEGT. V shed 6 bases and J 6 bases; nucleotides not matched to a gene: 7. CDR3 DNA: TGTGCCAGCAGCCGACAGGGGTCATCCAATGAGCAGTTCTTC. It is translated as CASSRQGSSNEQFF.

This clonotype has more than one count but fewer than ten. The chain is built from TRBV10-1 and TRBJ2-1; D is perhaps TRBD1 (7 bases). Germline values: CDR1 WNHNN, CDR2 SYGVQD (reference sequence). The CDR3 runs 13 residues. The V end lost 4 bases, the J end lost 8 bases, and 12 bases lay between the germline ends. The CDR3 DNA follows: TGCGCCAGCAGTGTCCAGGGGGGCGATGAGCAGTTCTTC. Its protein is CASSVQGGDEQFF.

The chain joins TRBV19 to TRBJ2-3; the match to TRBD1 covers 8 bases. V gave up 6 bases and J gave up 2 bases; unmatched junction bases: 7. The CDR3 covers 15 residues. The germline gives CDR1 LNHDA, CDR2 SQIVND (reference sequence). The CDR3 DNA is TGTGCCAGTAGGAGACAGGGGCCGTTCACAGATACGCAGTATTTT. This sequence encodes CASRRQGPFTDTQYF.

This clonotype showed up just a few times. This sequence joins TRBV5-1 and TRBJ2-2; TRBD1 matches 9 bases. The CDR3 has 15 residues. CDR1 and CDR2 (germline): SGHRS, YFSETQ. Germline trimming cut 4 bases from V and 5 bases from J; bases unmatched to any gene: 6. This chain's CDR3 is CASSLGQGLTGELFF. The CDR3 bases are TGCGCCAGCAGCCTGGGACAGGGTTTGACCGGGGAGCTGTTTTTT. Full variable domain (outside the CDR3, taken from reference TRBV5-1 and TRBJ2-2): KAGVTQTPRYLIKTRGQQVTLSCSPISGHRSVSWYQQTPGQGLQFLFEYFSETQRNKGNFPGRFSGRQFSNSRSEMNVSTLELGDSALYLCASSLGQGLTGELFFGEGSRLTVL.

The sample holds a few counts of this clonotype. V usage is TRBV24-1 and J usage is TRBJ2-1; TRBD1 matches at 7 bases. V dropped 2 bases and J dropped 2; count of bases not matched to a gene: 5. Per the germline V gene, CDR1 is KGHDR and CDR2 is SFDVKD. This CDR3 region has 16 residues. The CDR3 coding sequence is TGTGCCACCAGTGATTCACAGGGGCATGCCTACAATGAGCAGTTCTTC. Protein product: CATSDSQGHAYNEQFF.

This clonotype was found many times. The V gene is TRBV11-1, the J gene TRBJ2-7; D gene unclear. Germline CDR1 reads SGHAT; CDR2 reads FQDESV (reference sequence). The CDR3 spans 13 residues. V was clipped by 5 bases and J by 7 bases, with 15 bases between them. The CDR3 region is CASSPHEVGEQYF. The CDR3, as DNA: TGTGCCAGCAGCCCTCATGAGGTCGGGGAGCAGTACTTC.

The J gene is TRBJ2-3, the V gene TRBV6-2 or TRBV6-3; 7 bases fit TRBD2. The CDR3 sequence is 16 residues long. CDR1 is MNHEY, CDR2 SVGEGT, per germline. The V segment lost 5 bases and the J segment 1 base; nucleotides outside the gene matches: 9. The CDR3 coding sequence is TGTGCCAGCAGTCAAGGGGACTATTCTCGCACAGATACGCAGTATTTT. This codes for CASSQGDYSRTDTQYF.

The CDR3 DNA reads TGTGCCAGCAGCCAAGTACTAGCGGAGACCCAGTACTTC. Its translation: CASSQVLAETQYF. J is TRBJ2-5 and V is TRBV3-1, with 7 bases identical to TRBD2. Germline V CDR1 and CDR2: LGHDT, YNNKEL (reference sequence). J was trimmed by 5 bases and V by 1 base; bases with no gene match: 1. The CDR3 has 13 residues.

This clonotype was observed a handful of times. The genes are TRBV7-2 and TRBJ1-2; D not certain. The CDR3 contains 14 residues. Trimming left V 1 base short and J 4 bases short, with 10 bases between. The germline V gene encodes CDR1 SGHTA and CDR2 FQGNSA. CDR3 sequence reads: CASSLEGRSYGYTF. CDR3 nucleotides: TGTGCCAGCAGCTTAGAAGGCAGATCCTATGGCTACACCTTC. Full variable domain (outside the CDR3, taken from reference TRBV7-2 and TRBJ1-2): GAGVSQSPSNKVTEKGKDVELRCDPISGHTALYWYRQSLGQGLEFLIYFQGNSAPDKSGLPSDRFSAERTGGSVSTLTIQRTQQEDSAVYLCASSLEGRSYGYTFGSGTRLTVV.

The rearrangement uses TRBV7-2 and TRBJ1-5; perhaps TRBD1 as D (5 bases). The CDR3 runs to 16 residues. Germline values: CDR1 SGHTA, CDR2 FQGNSA. V gave up 3 bases and J gave up 0 bases, with 12 bases separating them. CDR3 sequence (DNA): TGTGCCAGCAGCTTGGAAGGGGCAGGTAGCAATCAGCCCCAGCATTTT. Amino acid sequence: CASSLEGAGSNQPQHF.

The chain links TRBV7-2 to TRBJ1-5; possible D gene TRBD1, 6 bases. Germline V gives CDR1 SGHTA, CDR2 FQGNSA. This CDR3 region has 14 residues. V lost 2 bases and J 7 bases, leaving 12 bases between the germline ends. The CDR3 nucleotides read TGTGCCAGCAGCTTACGGGGGGGCAGCCAGCCCCAGCATTTT. Residues: CASSLRGGSQPQHF.

This clonotype appeared a few times. V gene TRBV7-3 combines with J gene TRBJ2-3, with D perhaps matching TRBD1 (7 bases). Per germline, CDR1 SGHTA and CDR2 FQGTGA. Trimming removed 5 bases at V and 0 bases at J, with 18 bases between. The CDR3 extends over 17 amino acids. This CDR3 is CASSPQGGAPSTDTQYF. Written as DNA, the CDR3 is TGTGCCAGCAGCCCCCAGGGGGGTGCACCTAGCACAGATACGCAGTATTTT.

This clonotype was detected a few times. The chain is built from TRBV6-5 and TRBJ1-3; D may be TRBD1 (6 bases). The CDR3 is 15 residues long. The V end lost 6 bases, the J end lost 1 base, and 13 bases lay between the germline ends. Looked up from germline, CDR1 is MNHEY and CDR2 is SVGAGI. CDR3 in amino acids: CASSLTTGSGNTIYF. The CDR3 region has the DNA TGTGCCAGCAGCCTAACCACAGGGTCTGGAAACACCATATATTTT.

This clonotype appeared a few times. The chain joins TRBV20-1 to TRBJ1-1, with D unresolved. CDR3 length equals 14 residues. Germline CDR1 and CDR2: DFQATT and SNEGSKA (reference sequence). V lost 5 bases to trimming and J lost 1 base, with 14 bases between them. CDR3 amino acids: CSALGGGWNTEAFF. CDR3 coding DNA: TGCAGTGCTTTAGGAGGTGGTTGGAACACTGAAGCTTTCTTT.

This sequence joins TRBV4-1 and TRBJ2-2, with 7 nucleotides matching TRBD1. The CDR3 covers 17 residues. CDR1 is MGHRA and CDR2 is YSYEKL in the germline V gene. V shed 0 bases and J 6 bases; nucleotides not matched to a gene: 10. CDR3 region: CASSQDPQGTRAGELFF. The CDR3, as DNA: TGCGCCAGCAGCCAAGATCCACAGGGGACCCGGGCCGGGGAGCTGTTTTTT.

This clonotype was seen more than once but under ten times. V and J are TRBV5-1 and TRBJ2-5, with 12 positions matching TRBD2. In germline, CDR1 is SGHRS, CDR2 YFSETQ. V trimming: 5 bases; J trimming: 5 bases; junction bases outside the gene matches: 16. CDR3 length: 18 amino acids. The CDR3 loop is CASSLKATASGGAETQYF. In DNA form, the CDR3 reads TGCGCCAGCAGTTTGAAGGCGACTGCTAGCGGGGGGGCCGAGACCCAGTACTTC.

In this sample, this clonotype turned up a few times. The V gene is TRBV11-3, the J gene TRBJ1-1; 10 bases match TRBD1. This CDR3 contains 14 residues. The germline CDR1 and CDR2 sequences are SGHNT and YENEEA. Losses at the gene ends were 5 bases for V and 7 bases for J; bases not matched to a gene: 7. In DNA form, the CDR3 reads TGTGCCAGCAGCCGGGACAGGGGCGGCGGTGAAGCTTTCTTT. Translation gives CASSRDRGGGEAFF.

This clonotype appeared many times. The chain uses TRBV7-3 and TRBJ1-2; no reliable D call. Between the trimmed V and J ends, which lost 8 bases and 4 bases, there was a span of 11 bases. The CDR3 length is 12 residues. The germline V gene has CDR1 SGHTA and CDR2 FQGTGA. CDR3 DNA sequence: TGTGCCAGCGGCAGGCCGGGCTATGGCTACACCTTC. It translates to CASGRPGYGYTF.

The chain has TRBV4-2 and TRBJ1-2; no clear D. The CDR3 contains 15 residues. Germline CDR1 is LGHNA and CDR2 is YNFKEQ. V was cut by 0 bases and J by 4 bases, with 12 bases left in between. The CDR3 protein is CASSQDLAGSYGYTF. Here the CDR3 DNA reads TGTGCCAGCAGCCAAGATCTTGCGGGGAGCTATGGCTACACCTTC.

This clonotype occurred many times. The genes are TRBV5-1 and TRBJ2-5; the match to TRBD1 covers 7 bases. The germline V gene encodes CDR1 SGHRS and CDR2 YFSETQ. V dropped 2 bases and J dropped 4; count of bases not matched to a gene: 2. The CDR3 covers 13 residues. The CDR3 nucleotides are TGCGCCAGCAGCTTACAGGGGCGAGAGACCCAGTACTTC. Its protein is CASSLQGRETQYF.

The rearrangement links TRBV7-2 to TRBJ1-5; tentatively, D is TRBD1 (6 bases). Trimming removed 1 base from V and 6 bases from J, with 13 bases in between. The CDR3 covers 15 residues. Germline V gene sequence: CDR1 SGHTA, CDR2 FQGNSA. CDR3 sequence reads: CASSLGYRESQPQHF. In nucleotides, the CDR3 is TGTGCCAGCAGCTTAGGGTACAGGGAAAGTCAGCCCCAGCATTTT. Complete variable domain (other parts from reference TRBV7-2 and TRBJ1-5): GAGVSQSPSNKVTEKGKDVELRCDPISGHTALYWYRQSLGQGLEFLIYFQGNSAPDKSGLPSDRFSAERTGGSVSTLTIQRTQQEDSAVYLCASSLGYRESQPQHFGDGTRLSIL.